These 5 T cell receptor beta chains originate from one sample sequenced in a study of blood T cells in healthy people across ages. Next came a second PCR, run for roughly 7 to 12 cycles, which used a sample-barcoded 5' primer along with a J-beta primer mix. TCRdb analysed the 5' RACE reads with MiXCR anew, one entry per CDR3 protein. The sample records 750,000 to 950,000 distinct CDR3 sequences, roughly 53% being singletons. What was sequenced was blood. The receptors stem from an elderly man in good health.

The chain recombines TRBV27 with TRBJ2-6; D is uncertain. The V and J ends lost 1 base and 2 bases respectively, with 3 bases between them. Germline-derived CDR1 and CDR2 are MNHEY and SMNVEV (reference sequence). The CDR3 runs 14 residues. DNA for the CDR3: TGTGCCAGCAGTTTATTAGCTGGGGCCAACGTCCTGACTTTC. It specifies CASSLLAGANVLTF.

The rearrangement uses TRBV12-3 or TRBV12-4 and TRBJ2-1; TRBD2 agrees at 8 bases. The CDR3 extends over 15 amino acids. V gave up 6 bases and J gave up 3 bases; unmatched junction bases: 7. The CDR3 DNA reads TGTGCCAGCAGAAAGCGGGAGAATCTCTACAATGAGCAGTTCTTC. Its protein is CASRKRENLYNEQFF.

The CDR3, as DNA: TGTGCCAGCAGCGAGCTAGCGGGAGGGGTCTACGAGCAGTACTTC. It is translated as CASSELAGGVYEQYF. V and J are TRBV6-5 and TRBJ2-7; 12 nucleotides align to TRBD2. Germline V gives CDR1 MNHEY, CDR2 SVGAGI. The CDR3 loop spans 15 amino acids. Germline trimming cut 6 bases from V and 3 bases from J; bases unmatched to any gene: 6.

This clonotype was counted a few times. The CDR3 bases are TGTGCCAGCAGTTACTCCAATTCCTCACCTTCAGGGACCCGGGGCACAGATACGCAGTATTTT. Amino acid sequence: CASSYSNSSPSGTRGTDTQYF. The chain combines TRBV6-5 with TRBJ2-3; D is tentatively TRBD1 or TRBD2 (5 bases each). Per germline, CDR1 MNHEY and CDR2 SVGAGI. This CDR3 has 21 residues. Trimming left V 0 bases short and J 1 base short, with 26 bases between.

The rearrangement uses TRBV14 and TRBJ2-3, with D possibly being TRBD1 or TRBD2 (5 bases each). Trimming removed 4 bases from V and 14 bases from J, with 31 bases in between. CDR1 and CDR2 (germline): SGHDN, FVKESK. This CDR3 has 17 residues. CDR3 nucleotide sequence: TGTGCCAGCAGCCCCGGGACCGAGACGATTAAGCACAGATACGCGTATTTT. Encoded protein: CASSPGTETIKHRYAYF.